This T cell receptor (beta chain) was recovered during a study of CD8 T cells in ankylosing spondylitis. 5'-RACE, quantitative and with molecular barcodes, yielded the TCR beta libraries. One entry per CDR3 protein, called by TCRdb with MiXCR from the 5' RACE reads. The sample contains about 340,000 distinct CDR3 sequences, roughly 15% of which appear only once. This clonotype turned up a few times. Per the germline V gene, CDR1 is LGHDT and CDR2 is YNNKEL (reference sequence). Trimming left V 2 bases short and J 7 bases short, with 11 bases between. CDR3 length: 14 residues. The sequenced sample consisted of blood, either unsorted or a sorted T cell fraction (not recorded which). The chain links TRBV3-1 to TRBJ2-2; D is possibly TRBD1 (6 bases). This TCR derives from a male donor with ankylosing spondylitis or in good health (not recorded which). The CDR3 nucleotides are TGTGCCAGCAGCCAACAGGGGCGTATCGGGGAGCTGTTTTTT. It translates to CASSQQGRIGELFF.